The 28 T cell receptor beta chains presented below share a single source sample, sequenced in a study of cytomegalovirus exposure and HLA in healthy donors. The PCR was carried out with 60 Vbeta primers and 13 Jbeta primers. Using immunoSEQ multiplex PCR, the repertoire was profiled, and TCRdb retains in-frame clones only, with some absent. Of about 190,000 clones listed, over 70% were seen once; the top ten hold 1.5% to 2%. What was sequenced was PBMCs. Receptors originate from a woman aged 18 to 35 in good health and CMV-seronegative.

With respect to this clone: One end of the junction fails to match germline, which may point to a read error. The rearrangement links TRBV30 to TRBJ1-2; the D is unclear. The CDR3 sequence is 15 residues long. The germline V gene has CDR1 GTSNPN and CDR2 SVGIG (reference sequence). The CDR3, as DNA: TGTGCCTGGAGTGTAGAAGGGAGGAGTTACTATGACTACACCTTC. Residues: CAWSVEGRSYYDYTF.

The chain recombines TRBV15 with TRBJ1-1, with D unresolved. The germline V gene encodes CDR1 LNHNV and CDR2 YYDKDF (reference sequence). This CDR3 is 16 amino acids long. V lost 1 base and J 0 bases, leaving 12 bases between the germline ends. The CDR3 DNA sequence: TGTGCCACCAGCAGAGCGGGGATCCCTATGAACACTGAAGCTTTCTTT. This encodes CATSRAGIPMNTEAFF.

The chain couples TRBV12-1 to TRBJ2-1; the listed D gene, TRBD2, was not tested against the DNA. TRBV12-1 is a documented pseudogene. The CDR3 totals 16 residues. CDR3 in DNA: TGTGCCAGCAGCTCGGCTAGCGGAACCCCTTTTAATGAGCAGTTCTTC. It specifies CASSSASGTPFNEQFF.

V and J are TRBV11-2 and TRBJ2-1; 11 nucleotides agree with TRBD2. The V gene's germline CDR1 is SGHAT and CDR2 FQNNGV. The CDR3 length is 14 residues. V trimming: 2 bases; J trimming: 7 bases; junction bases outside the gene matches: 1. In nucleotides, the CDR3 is TGTGCCAGCAGCTTAACTAGCGGGGGAAATGAGCAGTTCTTC. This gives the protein CASSLTSGGNEQFF.

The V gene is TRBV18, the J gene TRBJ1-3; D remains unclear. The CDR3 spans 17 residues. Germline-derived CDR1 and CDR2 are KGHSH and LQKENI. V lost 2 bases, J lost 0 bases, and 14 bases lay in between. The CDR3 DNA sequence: TGTGCCAGCTCACCATACCTACAGCTCAGCTCTGGAAACACCATATATTTT. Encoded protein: CASSPYLQLSSGNTIYF.

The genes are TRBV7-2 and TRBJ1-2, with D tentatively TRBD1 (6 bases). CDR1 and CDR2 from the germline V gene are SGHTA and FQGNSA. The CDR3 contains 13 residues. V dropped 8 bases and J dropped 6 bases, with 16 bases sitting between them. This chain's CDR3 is CASAIGGADGYTF. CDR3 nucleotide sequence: TGTGCCAGCGCCATAGGGGGGGCTGATGGCTACACCTTC. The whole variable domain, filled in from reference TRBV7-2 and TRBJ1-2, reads GAGVSQSPSNKVTEKGKDVELRCDPISGHTALYWYRQSLGQGLEFLIYFQGNSAPDKSGLPSDRFSAERTGGSVSTLTIQRTQQEDSAVYLCASAIGGADGYTFGSGTRLTVV.

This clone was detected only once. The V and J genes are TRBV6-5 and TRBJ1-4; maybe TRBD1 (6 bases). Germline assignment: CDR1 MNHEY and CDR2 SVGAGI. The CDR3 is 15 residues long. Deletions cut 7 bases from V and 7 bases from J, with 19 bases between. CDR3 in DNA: TGTGCCAGCAATATCCACAGGGCCGCTACTGAAAAACTGTTTTTT. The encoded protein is CASNIHRAATEKLFF.

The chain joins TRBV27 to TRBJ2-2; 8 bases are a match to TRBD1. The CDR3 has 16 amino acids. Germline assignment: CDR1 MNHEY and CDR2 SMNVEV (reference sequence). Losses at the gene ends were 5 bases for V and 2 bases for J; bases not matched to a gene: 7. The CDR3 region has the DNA TGTGCCAGCAGTCTCTGGACAGGGACTAACACCGGGGAGCTGTTTTTT. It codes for CASSLWTGTNTGELFF.

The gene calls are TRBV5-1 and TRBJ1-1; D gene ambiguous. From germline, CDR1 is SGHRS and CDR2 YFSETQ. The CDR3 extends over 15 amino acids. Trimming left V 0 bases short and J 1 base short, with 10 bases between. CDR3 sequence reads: CASSLAGIQNTEAFF. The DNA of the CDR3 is TGCGCCAGCAGCTTGGCGGGGATTCAGAACACTGAAGCTTTCTTT.

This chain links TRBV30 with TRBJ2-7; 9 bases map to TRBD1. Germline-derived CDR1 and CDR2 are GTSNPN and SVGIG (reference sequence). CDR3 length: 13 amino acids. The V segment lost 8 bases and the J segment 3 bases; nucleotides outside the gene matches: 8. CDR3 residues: CAGRDREFYEQYF. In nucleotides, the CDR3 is TGTGCCGGCCGGGACAGGGAATTCTACGAGCAGTACTTC.

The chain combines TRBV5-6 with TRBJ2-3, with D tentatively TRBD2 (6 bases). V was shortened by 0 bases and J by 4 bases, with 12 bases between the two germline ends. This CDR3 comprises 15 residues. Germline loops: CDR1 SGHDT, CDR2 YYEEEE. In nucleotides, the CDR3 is TGTGCCAGCAGCTTGGTCGGGGGAGCACCAGATACGCAGTATTTT. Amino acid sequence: CASSLVGGAPDTQYF.

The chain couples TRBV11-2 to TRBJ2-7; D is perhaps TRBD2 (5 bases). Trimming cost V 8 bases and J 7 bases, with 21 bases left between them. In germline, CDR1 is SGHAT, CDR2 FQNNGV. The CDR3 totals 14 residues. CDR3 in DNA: TGTGCCAGCTCCACCGGCCCTGAGGGTCGGGAGCAGTACTTC. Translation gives CASSTGPEGREQYF.

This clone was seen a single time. The CDR3 bases are TGTGCCAGTAGTATAGATTGGAGTTACGAGCAGTACTTC. Protein product: CASSIDWSYEQYF. The chain uses TRBV19 and TRBJ2-7; the D is unclear. V was clipped by 0 bases and J by 4 bases, with 7 bases between them. Germline CDR1 reads LNHDA; CDR2 reads SQIVND (reference sequence). The CDR3 length is 13 residues.

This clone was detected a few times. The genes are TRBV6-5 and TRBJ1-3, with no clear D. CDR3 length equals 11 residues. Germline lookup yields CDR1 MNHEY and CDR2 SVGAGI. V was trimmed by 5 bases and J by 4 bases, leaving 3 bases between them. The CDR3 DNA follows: TGTGCCAGCAGTCAGGGAAACACCATATATTTT. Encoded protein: CASSQGNTIYF.

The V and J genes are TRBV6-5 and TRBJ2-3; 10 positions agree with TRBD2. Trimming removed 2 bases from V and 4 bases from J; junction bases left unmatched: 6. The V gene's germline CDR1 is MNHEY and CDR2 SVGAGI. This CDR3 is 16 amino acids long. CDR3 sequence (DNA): TGTGCCAGCAGTTACGAAGTAGCGGGAGGTTCAGATACGCAGTATTTT. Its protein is CASSYEVAGGSDTQYF.

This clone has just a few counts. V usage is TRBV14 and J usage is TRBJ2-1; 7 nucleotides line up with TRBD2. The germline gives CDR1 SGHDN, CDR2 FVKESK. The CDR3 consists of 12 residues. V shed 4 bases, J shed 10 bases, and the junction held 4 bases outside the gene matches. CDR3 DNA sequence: TGTGCCAGCAGCCCCTCACTAGCGGAGCAGTTCTTC. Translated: CASSPSLAEQFF.

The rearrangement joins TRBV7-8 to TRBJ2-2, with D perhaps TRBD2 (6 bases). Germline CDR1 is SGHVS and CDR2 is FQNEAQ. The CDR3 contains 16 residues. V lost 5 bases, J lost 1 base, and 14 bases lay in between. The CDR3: CASSASVAQNTGELFF. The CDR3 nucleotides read TGTGCCAGCAGCGCTAGCGTAGCGCAGAACACCGGGGAGCTGTTTTTT.

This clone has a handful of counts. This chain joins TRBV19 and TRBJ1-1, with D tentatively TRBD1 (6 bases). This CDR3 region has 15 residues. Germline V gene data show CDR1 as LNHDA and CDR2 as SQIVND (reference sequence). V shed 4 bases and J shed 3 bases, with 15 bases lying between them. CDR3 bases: TGTGCCAGTAGTACTTCTGTCAGGGGAGACACTGAAGCTTTCTTT. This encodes CASSTSVRGDTEAFF. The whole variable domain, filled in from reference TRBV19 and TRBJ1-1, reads DGGITQSPKYLFRKEGQNVTLSCEQNLNHDAMYWYRQDPGQGLRLIYYSQIVNDFQKGDIAEGYSVSREKKESFPLTVTSAQKNPTAFYLCASSTSVRGDTEAFFGQGTRLTVV.

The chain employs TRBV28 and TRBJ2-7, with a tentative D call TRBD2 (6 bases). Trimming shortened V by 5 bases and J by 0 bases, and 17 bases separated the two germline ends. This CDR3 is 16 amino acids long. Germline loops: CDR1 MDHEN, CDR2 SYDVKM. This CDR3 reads CASSRSDGGSSYEQYF. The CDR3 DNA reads TGTGCCAGCAGTAGAAGCGACGGGGGAAGCTCCTACGAGCAGTACTTC.

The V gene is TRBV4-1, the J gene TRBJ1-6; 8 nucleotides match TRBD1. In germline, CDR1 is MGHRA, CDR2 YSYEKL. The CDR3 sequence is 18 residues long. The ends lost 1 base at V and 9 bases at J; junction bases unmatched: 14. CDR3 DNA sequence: TGCGCCAGCAGCCAAGGACCTATCGGACAGGGTTTTTCTTCACCCCTCCACTTT. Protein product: CASSQGPIGQGFSSPLHF.

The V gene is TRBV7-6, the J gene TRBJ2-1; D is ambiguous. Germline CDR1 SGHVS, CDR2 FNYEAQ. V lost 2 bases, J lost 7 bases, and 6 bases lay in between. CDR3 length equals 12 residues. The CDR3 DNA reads TGTGCCAGCAGCTTACTTGAGAATGAGCAGTTCTTC. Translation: CASSLLENEQFF.

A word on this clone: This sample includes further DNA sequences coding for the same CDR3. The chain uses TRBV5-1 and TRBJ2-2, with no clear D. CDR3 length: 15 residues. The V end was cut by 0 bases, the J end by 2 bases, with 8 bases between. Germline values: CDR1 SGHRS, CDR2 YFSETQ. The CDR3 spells CASSLGSSNTGELFF. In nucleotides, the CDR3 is TGCGCCAGCAGCTTGGGGAGTTCAAACACCGGGGAGCTGTTTTTT.

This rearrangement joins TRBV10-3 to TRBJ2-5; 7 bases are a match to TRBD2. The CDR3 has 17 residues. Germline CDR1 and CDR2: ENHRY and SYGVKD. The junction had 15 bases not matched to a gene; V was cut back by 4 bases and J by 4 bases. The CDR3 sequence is CAISVGLASGGAETQYF. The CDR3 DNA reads TGTGCCATCAGTGTAGGGTTGGCTAGCGGAGGGGCAGAGACCCAGTACTTC.

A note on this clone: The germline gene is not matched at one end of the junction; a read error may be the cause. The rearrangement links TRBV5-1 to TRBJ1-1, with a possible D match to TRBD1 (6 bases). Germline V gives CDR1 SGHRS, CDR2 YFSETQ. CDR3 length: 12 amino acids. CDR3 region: CASSLGDTEAFF. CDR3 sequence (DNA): TGCGCCAGCAGCTTGGGGGACACCGAAGCTTTCTTT.

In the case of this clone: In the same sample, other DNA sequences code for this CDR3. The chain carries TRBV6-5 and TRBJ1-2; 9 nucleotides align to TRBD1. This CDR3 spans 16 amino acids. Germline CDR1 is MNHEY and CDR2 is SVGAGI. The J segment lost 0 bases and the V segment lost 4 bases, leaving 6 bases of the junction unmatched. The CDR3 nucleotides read TGTGCCAGCAGTTCCCGGACAGGGGCAGCTAACTATGGCTACACCTTC. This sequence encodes CASSSRTGAANYGYTF.

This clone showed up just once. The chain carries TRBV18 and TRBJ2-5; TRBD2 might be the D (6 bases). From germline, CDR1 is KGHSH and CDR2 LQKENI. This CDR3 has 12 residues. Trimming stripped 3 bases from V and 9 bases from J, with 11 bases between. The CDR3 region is CASSPAWEAQYF. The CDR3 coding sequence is TGTGCCAGCTCACCGGCTTGGGAGGCCCAGTACTTC. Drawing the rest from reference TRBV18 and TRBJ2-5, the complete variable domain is NAGVMQNPRHLVRRRGQEARLRCSPMKGHSHVYWYRQLPEEGLKFMVYLQKENIIDESGMPKERFSAEFPKEGPSILRIQQVVRGDSAAYFCASSPAWEAQYFGPGTRLLVL.

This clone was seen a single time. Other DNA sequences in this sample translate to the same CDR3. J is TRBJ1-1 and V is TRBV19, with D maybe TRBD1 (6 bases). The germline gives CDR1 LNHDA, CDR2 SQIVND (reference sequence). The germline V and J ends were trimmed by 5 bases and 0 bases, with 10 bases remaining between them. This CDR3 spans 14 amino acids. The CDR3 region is CASSRDRMNTEAFF. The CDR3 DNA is TGTGCCAGTAGTCGCGACAGGATGAACACTGAAGCTTTCTTT. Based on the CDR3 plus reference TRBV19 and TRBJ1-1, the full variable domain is DGGITQSPKYLFRKEGQNVTLSCEQNLNHDAMYWYRQDPGQGLRLIYYSQIVNDFQKGDIAEGYSVSREKKESFPLTVTSAQKNPTAFYLCASSRDRMNTEAFFGQGTRLTVV.

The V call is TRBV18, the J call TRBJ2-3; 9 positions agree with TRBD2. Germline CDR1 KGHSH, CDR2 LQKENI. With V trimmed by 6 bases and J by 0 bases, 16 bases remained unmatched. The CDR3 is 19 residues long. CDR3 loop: CASSPGASGATLSTDTQYF. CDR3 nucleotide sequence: TGTGCCAGCTCTCCAGGGGCTAGCGGGGCTACACTTAGCACAGATACGCAGTATTTT.